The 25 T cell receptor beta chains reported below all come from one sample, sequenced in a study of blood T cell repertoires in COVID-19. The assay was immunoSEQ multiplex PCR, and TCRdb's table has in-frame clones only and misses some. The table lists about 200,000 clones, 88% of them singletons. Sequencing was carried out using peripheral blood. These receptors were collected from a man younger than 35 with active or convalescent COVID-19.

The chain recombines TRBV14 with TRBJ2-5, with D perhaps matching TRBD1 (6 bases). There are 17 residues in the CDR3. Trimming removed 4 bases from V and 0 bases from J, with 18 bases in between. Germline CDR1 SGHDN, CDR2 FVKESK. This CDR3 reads CASSPRVDWDNQETQYF. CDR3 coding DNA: TGTGCCAGCAGCCCCAGGGTGGACTGGGACAACCAAGAGACCCAGTACTTC.

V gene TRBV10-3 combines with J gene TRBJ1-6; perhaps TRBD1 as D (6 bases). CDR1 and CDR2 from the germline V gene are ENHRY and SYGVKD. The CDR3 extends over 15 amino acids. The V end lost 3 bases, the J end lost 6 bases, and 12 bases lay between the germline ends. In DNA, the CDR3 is TGTGCCATCAGTGACAGGGGAATTAGTAATTCACCCCTCCACTTT. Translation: CAISDRGISNSPLHF.

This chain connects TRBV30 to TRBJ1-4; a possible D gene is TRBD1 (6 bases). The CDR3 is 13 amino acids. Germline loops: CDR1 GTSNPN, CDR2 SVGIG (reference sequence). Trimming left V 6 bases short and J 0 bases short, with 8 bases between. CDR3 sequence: CACRQATNEKLFF. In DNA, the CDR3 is TGTGCCTGCCGACAGGCAACTAATGAAAAACTGTTTTTT.

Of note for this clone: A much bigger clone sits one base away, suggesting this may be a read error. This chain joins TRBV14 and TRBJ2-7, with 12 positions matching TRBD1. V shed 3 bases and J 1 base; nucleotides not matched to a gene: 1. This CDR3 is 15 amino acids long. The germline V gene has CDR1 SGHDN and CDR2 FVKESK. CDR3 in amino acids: CASSQGQGASYEQYF. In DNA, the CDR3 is TGTGCCAGCAGCCAGGGACAGGGGGCTTCCTACGAGCAGTACTTC.

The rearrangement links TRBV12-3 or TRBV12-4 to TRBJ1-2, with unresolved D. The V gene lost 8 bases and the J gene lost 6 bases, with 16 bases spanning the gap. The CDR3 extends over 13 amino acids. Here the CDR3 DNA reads TGTGCCAGCGGAGGGAGCTTGTACAATGGCTACACCTTC. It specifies CASGGSLYNGYTF.

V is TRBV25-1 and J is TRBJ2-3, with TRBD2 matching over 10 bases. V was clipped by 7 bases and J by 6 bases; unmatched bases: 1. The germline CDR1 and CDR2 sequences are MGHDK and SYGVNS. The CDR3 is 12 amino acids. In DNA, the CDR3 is TGTGCCAGCACAGCGGGAGGGGATACGCAGTATTTT. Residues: CASTAGGDTQYF.

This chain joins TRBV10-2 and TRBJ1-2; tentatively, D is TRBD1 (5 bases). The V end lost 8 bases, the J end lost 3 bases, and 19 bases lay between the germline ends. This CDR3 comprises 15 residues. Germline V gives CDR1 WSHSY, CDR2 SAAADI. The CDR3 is CASRGGAASDYGYTF. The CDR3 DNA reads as TGCGCCAGCCGGGGGGGAGCGGCTTCTGACTATGGCTACACCTTC.

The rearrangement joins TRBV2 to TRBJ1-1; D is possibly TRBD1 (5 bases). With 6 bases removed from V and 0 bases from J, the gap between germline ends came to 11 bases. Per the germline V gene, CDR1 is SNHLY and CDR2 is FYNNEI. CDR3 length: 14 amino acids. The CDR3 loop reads CASSVTAMNTEAFF. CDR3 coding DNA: TGTGCCAGCAGCGTGACAGCCATGAACACTGAAGCTTTCTTT.

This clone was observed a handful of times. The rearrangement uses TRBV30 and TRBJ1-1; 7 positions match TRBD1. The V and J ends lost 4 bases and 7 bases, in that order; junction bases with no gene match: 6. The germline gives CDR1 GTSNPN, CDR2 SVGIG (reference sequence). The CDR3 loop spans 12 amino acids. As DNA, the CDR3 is TGTGCCTGGACGACAGGGACCGGTGAAGCTTTCTTT. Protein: CAWTTGTGEAFF.

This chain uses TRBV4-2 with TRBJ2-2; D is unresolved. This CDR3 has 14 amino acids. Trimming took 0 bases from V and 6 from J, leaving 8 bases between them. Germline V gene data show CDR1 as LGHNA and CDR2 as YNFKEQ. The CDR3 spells CASSQDNSPGELFF. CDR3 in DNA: TGTGCCAGCAGCCAAGATAACTCGCCCGGGGAGCTGTTTTTT.

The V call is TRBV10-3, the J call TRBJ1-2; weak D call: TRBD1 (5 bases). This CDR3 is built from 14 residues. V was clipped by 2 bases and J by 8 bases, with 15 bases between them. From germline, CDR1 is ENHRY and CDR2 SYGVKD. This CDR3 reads CAISEKEQVGGYTF. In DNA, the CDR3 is TGTGCCATCAGTGAGAAGGAACAGGTGGGGGGCTACACCTTC.

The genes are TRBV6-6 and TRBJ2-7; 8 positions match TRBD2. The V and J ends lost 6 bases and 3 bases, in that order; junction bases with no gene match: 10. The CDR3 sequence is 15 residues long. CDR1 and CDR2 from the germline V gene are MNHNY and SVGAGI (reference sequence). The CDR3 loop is CASRSLADNDYEQYF. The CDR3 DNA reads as TGTGCCAGCAGATCACTAGCGGACAATGACTACGAGCAGTACTTC.

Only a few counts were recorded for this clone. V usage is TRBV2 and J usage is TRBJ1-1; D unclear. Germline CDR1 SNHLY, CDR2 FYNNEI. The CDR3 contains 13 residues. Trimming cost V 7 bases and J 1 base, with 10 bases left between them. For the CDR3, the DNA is TGTGCCAGCATTCCCAGTCCGAACACTGAAGCTTTCTTT. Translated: CASIPSPNTEAFF.

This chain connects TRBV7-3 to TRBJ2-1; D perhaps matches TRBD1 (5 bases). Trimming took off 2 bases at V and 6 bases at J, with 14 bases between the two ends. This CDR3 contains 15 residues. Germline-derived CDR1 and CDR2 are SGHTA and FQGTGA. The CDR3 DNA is TGTGCCAGCAGCTTAGCAGGGTTGGGGTCCAATGAGCAGTTCTTC. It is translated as CASSLAGLGSNEQFF.

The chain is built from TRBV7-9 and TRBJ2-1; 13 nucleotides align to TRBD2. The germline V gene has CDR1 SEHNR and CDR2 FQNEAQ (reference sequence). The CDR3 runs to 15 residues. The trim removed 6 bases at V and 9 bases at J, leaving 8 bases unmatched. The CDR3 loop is CASRTGLAGEIEQFF. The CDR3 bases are TGTGCCAGCAGGACAGGACTAGCGGGGGAGATTGAGCAGTTCTTC. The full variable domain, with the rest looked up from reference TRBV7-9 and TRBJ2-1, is DTGVSQNPRHKITKRGQNVTFRCDPISEHNRLYWYRQTLGQGPEFLTYFQNEAQLEKSRLLSDRFSAERPKGSFSTLEIQRTEQGDSAMYLCASRTGLAGEIEQFFGPGTRLTVL.

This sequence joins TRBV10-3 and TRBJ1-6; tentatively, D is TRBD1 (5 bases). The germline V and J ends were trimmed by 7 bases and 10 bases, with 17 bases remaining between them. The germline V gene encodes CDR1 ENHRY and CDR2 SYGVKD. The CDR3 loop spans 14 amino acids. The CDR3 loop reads CAIKGGPRGSPLHF. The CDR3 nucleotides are TGTGCCATCAAAGGTGGGCCGCGGGGGTCACCCCTCCACTTT.

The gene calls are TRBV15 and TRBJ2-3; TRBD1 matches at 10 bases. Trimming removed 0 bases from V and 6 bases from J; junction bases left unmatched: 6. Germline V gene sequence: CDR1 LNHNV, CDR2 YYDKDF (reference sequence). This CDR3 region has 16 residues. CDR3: CATSRDRQGALDTQYF. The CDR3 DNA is TGTGCCACCAGCAGAGATCGACAGGGGGCCTTGGATACGCAGTATTTT.

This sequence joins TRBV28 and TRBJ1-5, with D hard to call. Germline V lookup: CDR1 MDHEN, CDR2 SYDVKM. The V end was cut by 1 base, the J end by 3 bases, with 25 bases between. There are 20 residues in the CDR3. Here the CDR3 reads CASSLFTLSRYGQDNQPQHF. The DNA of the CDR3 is TGTGCCAGCAGTTTATTTACCCTATCCCGGTATGGTCAAGACAATCAGCCCCAGCATTTT.

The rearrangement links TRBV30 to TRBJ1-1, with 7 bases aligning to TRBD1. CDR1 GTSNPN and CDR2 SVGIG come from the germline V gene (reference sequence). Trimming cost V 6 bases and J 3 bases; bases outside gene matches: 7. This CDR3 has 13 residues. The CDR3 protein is CACSGQGDTEAFF. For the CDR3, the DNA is TGTGCCTGCTCCGGGCAGGGGGACACTGAAGCTTTCTTT.

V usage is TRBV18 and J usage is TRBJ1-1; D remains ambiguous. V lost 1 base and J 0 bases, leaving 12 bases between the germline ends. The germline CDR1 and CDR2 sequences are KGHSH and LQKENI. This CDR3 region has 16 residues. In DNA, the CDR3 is TGTGCCAGCTCACCACGTCTGGTAGACATGAACACTGAAGCTTTCTTT. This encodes CASSPRLVDMNTEAFF.

CDR3 in amino acids: CASSPGEGIGYTF. For the CDR3, the DNA is TGCGCCAGCAGCCCTGGGGAGGGGATTGGCTACACCTTC. The chain uses TRBV5-1 and TRBJ1-2; D possibly corresponds to TRBD1 (5 bases). The germline gives CDR1 SGHRS, CDR2 YFSETQ. Deletions cut 4 bases from V and 7 bases from J, with 14 bases between. The CDR3 is made up of 13 amino acids. The full variable domain, completed using reference TRBV5-1 and TRBJ1-2, is KAGVTQTPRYLIKTRGQQVTLSCSPISGHRSVSWYQQTPGQGLQFLFEYFSETQRNKGNFPGRFSGRQFSNSRSEMNVSTLELGDSALYLCASSPGEGIGYTFGSGTRLTVV.

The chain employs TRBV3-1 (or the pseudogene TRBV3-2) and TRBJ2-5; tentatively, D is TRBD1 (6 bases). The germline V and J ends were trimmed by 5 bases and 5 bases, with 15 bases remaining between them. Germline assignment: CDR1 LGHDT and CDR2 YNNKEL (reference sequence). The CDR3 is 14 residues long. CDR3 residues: CASSFTGLGETQYF. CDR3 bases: TGTGCCAGCAGCTTTACAGGGTTAGGTGAGACCCAGTACTTC.

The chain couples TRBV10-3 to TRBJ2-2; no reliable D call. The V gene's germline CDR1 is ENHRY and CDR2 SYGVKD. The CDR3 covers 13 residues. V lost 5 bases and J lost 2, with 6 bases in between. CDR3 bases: TGTGCCATCAGTCCTGTTAACACCGGGGAGCTGTTTTTT. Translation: CAISPVNTGELFF.

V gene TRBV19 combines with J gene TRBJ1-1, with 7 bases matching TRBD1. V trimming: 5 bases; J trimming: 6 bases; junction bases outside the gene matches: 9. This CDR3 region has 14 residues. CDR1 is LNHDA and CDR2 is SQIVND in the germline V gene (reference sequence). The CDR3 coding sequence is TGTGCCAGTAGTTTCCGACAGGGTCTTGCTGAAGCTTTCTTT. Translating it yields CASSFRQGLAEAFF. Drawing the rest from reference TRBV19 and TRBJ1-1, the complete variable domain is DGGITQSPKYLFRKEGQNVTLSCEQNLNHDAMYWYRQDPGQGLRLIYYSQIVNDFQKGDIAEGYSVSREKKESFPLTVTSAQKNPTAFYLCASSFRQGLAEAFFGQGTRLTVV.

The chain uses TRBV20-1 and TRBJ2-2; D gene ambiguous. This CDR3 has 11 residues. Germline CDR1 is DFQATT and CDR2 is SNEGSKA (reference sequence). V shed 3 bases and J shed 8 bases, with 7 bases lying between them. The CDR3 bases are TGCAGTGCTAGTGGTTTAGGGGAGCTGTTTTTT. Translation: CSASGLGELFF.